These 11 T cell receptor beta chains originate from one sample sequenced in a study of T cell clonality in common variable immunodeficiency. The table came from immunoSEQ multiplex PCR; TCRdb's copy has only in-frame clones and leaves some out. This sample has roughly 60,000 clones, each found more than once. The sequenced sample consisted of peripheral blood mononuclear cells. Receptors originate from a person aged 18 to 70 in good health.

This clone was seen repeatedly, ten times or more. CDR3 DNA, as far as it was read: TGCAGTGCTAGTCCGGGGGTGGCGGCGTATGGC. This encodes CSASPGVAAYG. The CDR3 reads in full as CSASPGVAAYGYTF. The chain recombines TRBV20-1 with TRBJ1-2; the D gene is possibly TRBD1 (5 bases). The read ends 3 residues shy of where the CDR3 ends; the end is completed using the germline J gene. This CDR3 is 14 amino acids long. Per germline, CDR1 DFQATT and CDR2 SNEGSKA (reference sequence). Trimming cost V 3 bases and J 5 bases, with 16 bases left between them.

A few counts support this clone. The CDR3 end falls 3 residues outside the read, so it is completed with the germline J gene. The chain uses TRBV20-1 and TRBJ1-2; tentatively, D is TRBD1 (5 bases). The ends were cut back, 0 bases at V and 5 bases at J, with 7 bases in the middle. The length of the CDR3 is 12 residues. Germline assignment: CDR1 DFQATT and CDR2 SNEGSKA (reference sequence). The CDR3 loop is CSARDRQYGYTF. The sequenced part of the CDR3 DNA is TGCAGTGCTAGAGATCGACAGTATGGC.

This clone was seen a handful of times. The CDR3 end is not reached by the read, which stops 3 residues before it; the germline J gene fills it in. The V call is TRBV6-1, the J call TRBJ2-4, with 9 bases matching TRBD1. The CDR3 is made up of 13 amino acids. Germline lookup yields CDR1 MNHNS and CDR2 SASEGT. The CDR3 spells CASSETGGYGQYF. The CDR3 bases that were read are TGTGCCAGCAGTGAAACAGGGGGCTATGGT.

This clone was counted at least ten times. CDR3 DNA (partial): TGTGCCAGCAGCCCACCGGGACATCTACAATCCAACACTGAA. This codes for CASSPPGHLQSNTE. The CDR3, in full, reads CASSPPGHLQSNTEAFF. The rearrangement links TRBV4-2 to TRBJ1-1; tentatively, D is TRBD1 (6 bases). The read stops 3 residues short of the end of the CDR3; the missing end is completed from the germline J gene. Germline assignment: CDR1 LGHNA and CDR2 YNFKEQ. V was cut by 4 bases and J by 2 bases, with 20 bases left in between. This CDR3 is 17 amino acids long.

This clone has ten or more counts. Read data end 3 residues before the CDR3 end; the end is taken from the germline J gene. The chain carries TRBV20-1 and TRBJ1-2, with TRBD1 as a possible D gene (5 bases). Trimming stripped 6 bases from V and 4 bases from J, with 18 bases between. The CDR3 sequence is 14 residues long. Germline CDR1 is DFQATT and CDR2 is SNEGSKA (reference sequence). Partial CDR3 DNA: TGCAGTGCCTCGTTGGGGCCTCCCCTCTATGGC. Protein product: CSASLGPPLYG. The entire CDR3 sequence reads CSASLGPPLYGYTF.

This clone was recorded many times. Read coverage stops 3 residues before the CDR3 terminus; the germline J gene supplies the remainder. The J gene is TRBJ2-5, the V gene TRBV19; 8 bases align to TRBD2. Looked up from germline, CDR1 is LNHDA and CDR2 is SQIVND (reference sequence). The CDR3 has 16 residues. The junction had 12 bases not matched to a gene; V was cut back by 7 bases and J by 2 bases. The CDR3 DNA, read in part, is TGTGCCAGTACCCTGAGACCGGGACTAGAGCAAGAGACC. It specifies CASTLRPGLEQET. The full CDR3 sequence reads CASTLRPGLEQETQYF. Drawing the rest from reference TRBV19 and TRBJ2-5, the complete variable domain is DGGITQSPKYLFRKEGQNVTLSCEQNLNHDAMYWYRQDPGQGLRLIYYSQIVNDFQKGDIAEGYSVSREKKESFPLTVTSAQKNPTAFYLCASTLRPGLEQETQYFGPGTRLLVL.

The table lists this clone with many counts. The read ends 3 residues early relative to the CDR3; the germline J gene fills the gap. V is TRBV12-3 or TRBV12-4 and J is TRBJ1-2; TRBD1 aligns across 7 bases. The CDR3 totals 13 residues. This chain's CDR3 is CASSSQGWGGYTF. The sequenced part of the CDR3 DNA is TGTGCCAGCAGTTCACAGGGGTGGGGGGGC.

The sample holds many counts of this clone. Read sequence stops 3 residues before the CDR3 end, and the germline J gene provides the missing end. The chain has TRBV9 and TRBJ1-5; D uncertain. With 0 bases removed from V and 0 bases from J, the gap between germline ends came to 4 bases. The germline V gene encodes CDR1 SGDLS and CDR2 YYNGEE. This CDR3 has 14 amino acids. CDR3 protein: CASSVDSSNQPQHF. The part of the CDR3 DNA that was read is TGTGCCAGCAGCGTAGACAGTAGCAATCAGCCC.

In this sample, this clone turned up many times. The CDR3 end is not reached by the read, which stops 3 residues before it; the germline J gene fills it in. The chain joins TRBV7-3 to TRBJ1-3; D uncertain. Trimming left V 5 bases short and J 3 bases short, with 8 bases between. The CDR3 covers 13 residues. Germline CDR1 and CDR2: SGHTA and FQGTGA. CDR3 sequence reads: CASSQTGGNTIYF. Partial CDR3 DNA: TGTGCCAGCAGCCAAACCGGTGGAAACACC.

This clone was observed many times. The DNA ends 3 residues before the CDR3 does, and the rest of the CDR3 is filled in from the germline J gene. V and J are TRBV29-1 and TRBJ2-1; TRBD1 matches at 8 bases. The V gene's germline CDR1 is SQVTM and CDR2 ANQGSEA. This CDR3 has 11 residues. The V and J ends lost 7 bases and 8 bases, in that order; junction bases with no gene match: 4. CDR3 DNA (partial): TGCAGCGGTGGACAGGGCTATGAG. Its protein is CSGGQGYE. The whole CDR3 region reads CSGGQGYEQFF.

This clone was seen ten or more times. CDR3 bases read: TGTGCCAGTAGTCCACACAGGGGGCTTAGCAATCAGCCC. This encodes CASSPHRGLSNQP. The full CDR3 protein reads CASSPHRGLSNQPQHF. The J gene is TRBJ1-5, the V gene TRBV19; 9 bases are shared with TRBD1. The missing CDR3 end, 3 residues past where the read stops, is filled in from the germline J gene. With V trimmed by 5 bases and J by 0 bases, 5 bases remained unmatched. The CDR3 extends over 16 amino acids. In germline, CDR1 is LNHDA, CDR2 SQIVND (reference sequence).